This T cell receptor beta chain was obtained from a study of CD4 T cells in relation to SARS-CoV-2 and coronaviruses. Clones were read by immunoSEQ multiplex PCR, and TCRdb kept only the in-frame ones, dropping some. The sample has 11,000 or so clones, approximately 78% seen once. The CDR3 is 14 amino acids. The germline gives CDR1 LNHDA, CDR2 SQIVND (reference sequence). V lost 7 bases to trimming and J lost 3 bases, with 13 bases between them. Remarks on this clone: Its matching antigen is unknown.

CD4+ T cells from unexposed donors were obtained before the COVID-19 pandemic (2011-2018). The cells were cultured for around ten days before CD4+ T cells were isolated. The source material was CD4+ T cells from PBMCs, cultured in vitro. This chain joins TRBV19 and TRBJ1-5; a possible D gene is TRBD1 (5 bases). This TCR was sampled from a human donor in good health. This chain's CDR3 is CASNYGRVNQPQHF. CDR3 coding DNA: TGTGCCAGTAATTACGGCAGGGTCAATCAGCCCCAGCATTTT.